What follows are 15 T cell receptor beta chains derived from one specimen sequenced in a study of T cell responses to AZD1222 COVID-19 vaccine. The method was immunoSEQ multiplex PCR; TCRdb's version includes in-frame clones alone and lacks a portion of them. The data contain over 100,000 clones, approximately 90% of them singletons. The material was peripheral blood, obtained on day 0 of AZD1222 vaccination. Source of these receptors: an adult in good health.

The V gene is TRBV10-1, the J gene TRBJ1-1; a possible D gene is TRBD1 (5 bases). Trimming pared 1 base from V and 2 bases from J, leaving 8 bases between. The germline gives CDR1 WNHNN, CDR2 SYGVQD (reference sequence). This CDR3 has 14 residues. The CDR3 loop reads CASSEWGTNTEAFF. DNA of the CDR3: TGCGCCAGCAGTGAGTGGGGCACAAACACTGAAGCTTTCTTT.

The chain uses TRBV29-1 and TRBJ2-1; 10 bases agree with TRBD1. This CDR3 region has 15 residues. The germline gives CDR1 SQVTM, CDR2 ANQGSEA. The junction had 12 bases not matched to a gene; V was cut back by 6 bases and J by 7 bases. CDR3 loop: CSVEPSDRGPNEQFF. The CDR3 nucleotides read TGCAGCGTCGAACCTTCAGACAGGGGGCCAAATGAGCAGTTCTTC.

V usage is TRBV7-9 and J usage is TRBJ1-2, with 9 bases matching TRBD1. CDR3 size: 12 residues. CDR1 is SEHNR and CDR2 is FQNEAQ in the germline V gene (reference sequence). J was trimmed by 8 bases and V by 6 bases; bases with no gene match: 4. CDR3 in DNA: TGTGCCAGCAGATTAACAGGGGGCGGCTACACCTTC. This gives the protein CASRLTGGGYTF.

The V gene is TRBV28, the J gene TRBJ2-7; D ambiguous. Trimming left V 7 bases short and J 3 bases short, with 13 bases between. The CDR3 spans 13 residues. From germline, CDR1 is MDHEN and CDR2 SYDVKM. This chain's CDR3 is CASTPTRNYEQYF. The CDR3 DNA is TGTGCCAGCACCCCCACACGAAACTACGAGCAGTACTTC.

The CDR3 region has the DNA TGTGCCAGCAGGGGGATGGGAAATGAGCAGTTCTTC. Amino acids: CASRGMGNEQFF. This chain connects TRBV6-5 to TRBJ2-1; no firm D call. This CDR3 is 12 amino acids long. The germline CDR1 and CDR2 sequences are MNHEY and SVGAGI. The ends were cut back, 6 bases at V and 7 bases at J, with 10 bases in the middle.

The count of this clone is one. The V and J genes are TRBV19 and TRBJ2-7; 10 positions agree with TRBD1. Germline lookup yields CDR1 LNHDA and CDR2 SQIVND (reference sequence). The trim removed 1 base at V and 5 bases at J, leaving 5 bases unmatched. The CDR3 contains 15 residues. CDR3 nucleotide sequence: TGTGCCAGTAGTATAGTGTCGGGACAGGGGAACGAGCAGTACTTC. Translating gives CASSIVSGQGNEQYF.

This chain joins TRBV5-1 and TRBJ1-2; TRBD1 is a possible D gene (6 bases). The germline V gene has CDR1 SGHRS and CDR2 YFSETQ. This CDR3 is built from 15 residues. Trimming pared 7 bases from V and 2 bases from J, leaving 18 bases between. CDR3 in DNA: TGCGCCAGCGCTAAGAACGGGGGCCGGAACTATGGCTACACCTTC. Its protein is CASAKNGGRNYGYTF.

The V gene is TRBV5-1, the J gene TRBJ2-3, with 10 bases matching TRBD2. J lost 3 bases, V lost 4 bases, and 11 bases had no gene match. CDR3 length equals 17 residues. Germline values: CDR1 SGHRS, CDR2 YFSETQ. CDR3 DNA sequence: TGCGCCAGCAGCAGTTCTGTAGCGGGGGGTGTTACAGATACGCAGTATTTT. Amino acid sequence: CASSSSVAGGVTDTQYF.

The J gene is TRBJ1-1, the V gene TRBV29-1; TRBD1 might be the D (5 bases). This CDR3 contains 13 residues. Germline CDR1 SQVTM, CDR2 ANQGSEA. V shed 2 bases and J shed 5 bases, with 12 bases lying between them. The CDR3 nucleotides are TGCAGCGTTGAAACCAGGGTGCCTACTGAAGCTTTCTTT. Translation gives CSVETRVPTEAFF.

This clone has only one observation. CDR3 loop: CATLDRGTDTQYF. As DNA, the CDR3 is TGTGCCACCTTGGACAGGGGCACAGATACGCAGTATTTT. This rearrangement joins TRBV5-4 to TRBJ2-3; 8 bases map to TRBD1. CDR1 and CDR2 (germline): SGHNT, YYREEE (reference sequence). V trimming: 9 bases; J trimming: 1 base; junction bases outside the gene matches: 4. This CDR3 comprises 13 residues. Full variable domain (outside the CDR3, taken from reference TRBV5-4 and TRBJ2-3): ETGVTQSPTHLIKTRGQQVTLRCSSQSGHNTVSWYQQALGQGPQFIFQYYREEENGRGNFPPRFSGLQFPNYSSELNVNALELDDSALYLCATLDRGTDTQYFGPGTRLTVL.

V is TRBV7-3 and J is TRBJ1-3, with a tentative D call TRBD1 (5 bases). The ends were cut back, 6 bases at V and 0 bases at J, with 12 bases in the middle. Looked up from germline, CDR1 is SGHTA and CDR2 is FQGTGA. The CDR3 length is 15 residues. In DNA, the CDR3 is TGTGCCAGCAGTTCAGGGAGGAACTCTGGAAACACCATATATTTT. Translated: CASSSGRNSGNTIYF.

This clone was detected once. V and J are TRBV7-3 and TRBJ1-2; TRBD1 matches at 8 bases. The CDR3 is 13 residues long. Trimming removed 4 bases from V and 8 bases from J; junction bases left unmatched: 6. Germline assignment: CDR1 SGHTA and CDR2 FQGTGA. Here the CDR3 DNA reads TGTGCCAGCAGCTACAGGGGGTCTCAAGGCTACACCTTC. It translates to CASSYRGSQGYTF.

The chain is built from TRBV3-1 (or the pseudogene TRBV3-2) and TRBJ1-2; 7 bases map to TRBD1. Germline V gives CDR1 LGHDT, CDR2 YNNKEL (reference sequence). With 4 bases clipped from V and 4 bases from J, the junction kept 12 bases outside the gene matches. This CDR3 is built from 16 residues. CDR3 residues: CASSLNPTGQLYGYTF. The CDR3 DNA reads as TGTGCCAGCAGCCTAAACCCAACGGGACAGCTCTATGGCTACACCTTC.

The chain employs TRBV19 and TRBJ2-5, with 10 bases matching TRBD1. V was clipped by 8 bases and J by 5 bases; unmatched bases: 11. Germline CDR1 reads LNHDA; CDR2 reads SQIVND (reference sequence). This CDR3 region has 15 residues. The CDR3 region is CASGDAGQGSETQYF. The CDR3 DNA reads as TGTGCCAGTGGGGATGCGGGACAGGGGAGTGAGACCCAGTACTTC.

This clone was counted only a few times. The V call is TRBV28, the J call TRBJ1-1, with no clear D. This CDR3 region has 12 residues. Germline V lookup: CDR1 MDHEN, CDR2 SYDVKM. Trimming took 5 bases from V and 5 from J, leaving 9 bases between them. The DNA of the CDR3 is TGTGCCAGCAGTGCCCTGGGTACTGAAGCTTTCTTT. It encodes CASSALGTEAFF.